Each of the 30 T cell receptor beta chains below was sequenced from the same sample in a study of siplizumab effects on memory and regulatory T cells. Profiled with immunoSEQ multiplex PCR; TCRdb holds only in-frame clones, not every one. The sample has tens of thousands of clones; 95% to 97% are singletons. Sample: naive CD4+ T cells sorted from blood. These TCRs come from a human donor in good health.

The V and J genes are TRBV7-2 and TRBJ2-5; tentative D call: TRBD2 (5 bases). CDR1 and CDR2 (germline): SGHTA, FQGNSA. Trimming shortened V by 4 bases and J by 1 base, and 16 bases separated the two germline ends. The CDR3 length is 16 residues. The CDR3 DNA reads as TGTGCCAGCAGCTCAAAAATCCGGGGTTCCCAAGAGACCCAGTACTTC. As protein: CASSSKIRGSQETQYF.

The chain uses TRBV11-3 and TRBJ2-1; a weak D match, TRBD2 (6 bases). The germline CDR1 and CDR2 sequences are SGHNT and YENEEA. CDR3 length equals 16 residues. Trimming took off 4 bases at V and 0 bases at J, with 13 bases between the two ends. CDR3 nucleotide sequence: TGTGCCAGCAGCTGGGACTCTGAAAGCTCCTACAATGAGCAGTTCTTC. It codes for CASSWDSESSYNEQFF.

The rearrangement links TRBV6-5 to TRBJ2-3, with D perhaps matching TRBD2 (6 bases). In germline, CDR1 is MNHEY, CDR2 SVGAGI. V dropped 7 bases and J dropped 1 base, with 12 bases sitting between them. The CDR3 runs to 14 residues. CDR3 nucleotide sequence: TGTGCCAGCAAATCGTGGGAGGGCACAGATACGCAGTATTTT. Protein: CASKSWEGTDTQYF.

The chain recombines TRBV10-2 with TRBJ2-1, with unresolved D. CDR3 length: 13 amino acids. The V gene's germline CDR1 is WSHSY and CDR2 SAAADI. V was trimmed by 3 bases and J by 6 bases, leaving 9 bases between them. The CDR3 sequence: CASSENSPNEQFF. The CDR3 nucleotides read TGCGCCAGCAGTGAAAACAGCCCCAATGAGCAGTTCTTC.

The CDR3 spells CASSPRDRRGTEAFF. CDR3 DNA sequence: TGTGCCAGCAGCCCCCGGGACAGGCGAGGCACTGAAGCTTTCTTT. This chain connects TRBV7-9 to TRBJ1-1, with 8 nucleotides matching TRBD1. Germline assignment: CDR1 SEHNR and CDR2 FQNEAQ (reference sequence). J was trimmed by 4 bases and V by 5 bases; bases with no gene match: 9. The CDR3 is 15 amino acids.

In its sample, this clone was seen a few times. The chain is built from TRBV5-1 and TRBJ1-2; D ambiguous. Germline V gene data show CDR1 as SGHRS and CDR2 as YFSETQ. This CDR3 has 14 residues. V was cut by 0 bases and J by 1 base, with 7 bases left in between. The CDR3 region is CASSLGRINYGYTF. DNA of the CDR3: TGCGCCAGCAGCTTGGGACGGATTAACTATGGCTACACCTTC.

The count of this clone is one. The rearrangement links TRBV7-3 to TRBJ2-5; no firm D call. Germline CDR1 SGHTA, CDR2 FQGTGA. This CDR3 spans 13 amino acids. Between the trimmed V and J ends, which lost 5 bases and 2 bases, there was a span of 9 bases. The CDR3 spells CASSLIPQETQYF. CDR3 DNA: TGTGCCAGCAGCCTAATCCCACAAGAGACCCAGTACTTC.

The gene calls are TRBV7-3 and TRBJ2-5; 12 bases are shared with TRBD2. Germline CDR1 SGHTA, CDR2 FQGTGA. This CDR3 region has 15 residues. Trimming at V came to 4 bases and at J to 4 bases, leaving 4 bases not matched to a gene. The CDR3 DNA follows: TGTGCCAGCAGCTGGACTAGCGGGATAGGAGAGACCCAGTACTTC. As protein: CASSWTSGIGETQYF.

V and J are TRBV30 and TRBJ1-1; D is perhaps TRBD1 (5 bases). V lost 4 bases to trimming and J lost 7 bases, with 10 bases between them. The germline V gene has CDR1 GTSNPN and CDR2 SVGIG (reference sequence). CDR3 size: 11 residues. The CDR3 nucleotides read TGTGCCTGGAATCGGGGGGGTGAAGCTTTCTTT. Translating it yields CAWNRGGEAFF.

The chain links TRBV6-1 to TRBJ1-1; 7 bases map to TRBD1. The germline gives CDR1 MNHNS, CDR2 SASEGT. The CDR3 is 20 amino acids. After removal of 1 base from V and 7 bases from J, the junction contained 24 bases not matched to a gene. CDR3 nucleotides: TGTGCCAGCAGTGAAGAGGGACAGATGAAGGTAGCACTACACCGGAATGAAGCTTTCTTT. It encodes CASSEEGQMKVALHRNEAFF.

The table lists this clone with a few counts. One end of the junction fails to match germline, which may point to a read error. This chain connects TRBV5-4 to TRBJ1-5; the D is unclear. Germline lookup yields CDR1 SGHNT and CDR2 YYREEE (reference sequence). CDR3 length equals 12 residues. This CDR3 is CASSLGDQPQHF. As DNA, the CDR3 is TGTGCCAGCAGTTTGGGAGATCAGCCCCAGCATTTT. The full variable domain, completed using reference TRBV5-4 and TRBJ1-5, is ETGVTQSPTHLIKTRGQQVTLRCSSQSGHNTVSWYQQALGQGPQFIFQYYREEENGRGNFPPRFSGLQFPNYSSELNVNALELDDSALYLCASSLGDQPQHFGDGTRLSIL.

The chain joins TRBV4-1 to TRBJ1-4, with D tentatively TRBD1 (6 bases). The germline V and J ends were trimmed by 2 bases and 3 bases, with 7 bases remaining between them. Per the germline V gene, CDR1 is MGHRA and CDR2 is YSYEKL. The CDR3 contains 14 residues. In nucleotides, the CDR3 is TGCGCCAGCAGCCAAACAGGGTCTAATGAAAAACTGTTTTTT. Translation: CASSQTGSNEKLFF.

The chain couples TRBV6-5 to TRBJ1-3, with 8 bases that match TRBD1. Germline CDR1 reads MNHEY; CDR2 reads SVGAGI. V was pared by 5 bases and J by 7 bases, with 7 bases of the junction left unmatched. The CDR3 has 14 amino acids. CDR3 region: CASSPQTGANTIYF. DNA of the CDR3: TGTGCCAGCAGTCCCCAGACAGGGGCTAACACCATATATTTT.

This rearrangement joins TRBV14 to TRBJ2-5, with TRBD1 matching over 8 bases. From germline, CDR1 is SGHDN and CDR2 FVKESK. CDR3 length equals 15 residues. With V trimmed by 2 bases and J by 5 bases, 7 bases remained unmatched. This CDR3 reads CASSQFRGLSETQYF. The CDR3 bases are TGTGCCAGCAGCCAATTCAGGGGGCTGTCGGAGACCCAGTACTTC.

The CDR3 here is CASSIGTVSGNTIYF. The CDR3 coding sequence is TGTGCCAGCAGCATCGGGACAGTCTCTGGAAACACCATATATTTT. The rearrangement joins TRBV7-8 to TRBJ1-3; 7 bases map to TRBD1. This CDR3 is built from 15 residues. Germline lookup yields CDR1 SGHVS and CDR2 FQNEAQ. The J segment lost 0 bases and the V segment lost 5 bases, leaving 4 bases of the junction unmatched.

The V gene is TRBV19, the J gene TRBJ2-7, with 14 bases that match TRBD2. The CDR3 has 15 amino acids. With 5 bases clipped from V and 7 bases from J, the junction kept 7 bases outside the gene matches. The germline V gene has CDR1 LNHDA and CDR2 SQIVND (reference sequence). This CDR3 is CASSPGLAGEGEQYF. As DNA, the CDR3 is TGTGCCAGTAGTCCGGGACTAGCGGGAGAAGGGGAGCAGTACTTC. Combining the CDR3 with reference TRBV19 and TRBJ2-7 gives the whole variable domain DGGITQSPKYLFRKEGQNVTLSCEQNLNHDAMYWYRQDPGQGLRLIYYSQIVNDFQKGDIAEGYSVSREKKESFPLTVTSAQKNPTAFYLCASSPGLAGEGEQYFGPGTRLTVT.

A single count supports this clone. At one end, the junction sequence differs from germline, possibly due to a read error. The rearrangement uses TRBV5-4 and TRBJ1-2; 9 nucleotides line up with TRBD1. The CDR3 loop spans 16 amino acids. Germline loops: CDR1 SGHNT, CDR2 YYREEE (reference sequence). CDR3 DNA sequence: TGTGCCAGCAGCCCGGGACAGGGAAAGACGAACTATGGCTACGCCTTC. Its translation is CASSPGQGKTNYGYAF.

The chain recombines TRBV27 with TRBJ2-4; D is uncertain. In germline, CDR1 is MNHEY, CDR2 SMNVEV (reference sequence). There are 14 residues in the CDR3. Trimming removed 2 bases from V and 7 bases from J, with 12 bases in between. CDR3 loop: CASSLRTQRNIQYF. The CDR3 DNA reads TGTGCCAGCAGTTTACGGACCCAGAGGAACATTCAGTACTTC.

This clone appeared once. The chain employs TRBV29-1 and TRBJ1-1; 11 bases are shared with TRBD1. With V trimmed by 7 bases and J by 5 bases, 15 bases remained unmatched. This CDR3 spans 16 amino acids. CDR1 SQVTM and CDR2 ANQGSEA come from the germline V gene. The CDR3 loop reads CSARTGGVVRGTEAFF. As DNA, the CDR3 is TGCAGCGCTCGGACAGGGGGCGTTGTCCGTGGAACTGAAGCTTTCTTT.

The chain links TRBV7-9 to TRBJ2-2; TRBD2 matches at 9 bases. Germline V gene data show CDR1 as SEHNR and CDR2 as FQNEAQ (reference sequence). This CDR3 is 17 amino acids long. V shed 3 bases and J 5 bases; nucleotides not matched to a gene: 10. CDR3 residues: CASSFFSTSGLTGELFF. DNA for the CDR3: TGTGCCAGCAGCTTTTTCTCGACTAGCGGATTAACCGGGGAGCTGTTTTTT.

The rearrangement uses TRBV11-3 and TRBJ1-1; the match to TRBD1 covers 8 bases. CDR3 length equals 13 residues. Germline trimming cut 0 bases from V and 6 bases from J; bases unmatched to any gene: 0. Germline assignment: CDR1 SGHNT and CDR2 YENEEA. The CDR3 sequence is CASSLETGAEAFF. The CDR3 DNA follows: TGTGCCAGCAGCTTAGAGACAGGGGCTGAAGCTTTCTTT. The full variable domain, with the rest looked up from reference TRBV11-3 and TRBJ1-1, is EAGVVQSPRYKIIEKKQPVAFWCNPISGHNTLYWYLQNLGQGPELLIRYENEEAVDDSQLPKDRFSAERLKGVDSTLKIQPAELGDSAVYLCASSLETGAEAFFGQGTRLTVV.

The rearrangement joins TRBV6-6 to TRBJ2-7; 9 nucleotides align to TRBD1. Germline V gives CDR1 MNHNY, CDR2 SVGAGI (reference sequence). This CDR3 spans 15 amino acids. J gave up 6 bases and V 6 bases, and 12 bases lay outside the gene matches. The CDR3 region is CASSLLIDRGGEQYF. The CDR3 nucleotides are TGTGCCAGCAGCCTCTTAATTGACAGGGGGGGCGAGCAGTACTTC.

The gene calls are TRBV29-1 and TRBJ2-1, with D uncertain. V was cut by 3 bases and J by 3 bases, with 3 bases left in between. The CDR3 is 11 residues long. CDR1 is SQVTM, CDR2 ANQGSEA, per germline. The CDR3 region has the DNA TGCAGCGTTGACGGCTACAATGAGCAGTTCTTC. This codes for CSVDGYNEQFF.

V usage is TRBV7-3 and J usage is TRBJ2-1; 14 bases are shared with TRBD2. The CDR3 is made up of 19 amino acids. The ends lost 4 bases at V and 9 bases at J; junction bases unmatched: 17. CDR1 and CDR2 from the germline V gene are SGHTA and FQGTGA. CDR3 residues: CASSSLGARLAGGPSEQFF. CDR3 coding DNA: TGTGCCAGCAGCTCCCTAGGGGCACGACTAGCGGGAGGGCCCAGTGAGCAGTTCTTC. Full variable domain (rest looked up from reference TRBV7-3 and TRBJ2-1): GAGVSQTPSNKVTEKGKYVELRCDPISGHTALYWYRQSLGQGPEFLIYFQGTGAADDSGLPNDRFFAVRPEGSVSTLKIQRTERGDSAVYLCASSSLGARLAGGPSEQFFGPGTRLTVL.

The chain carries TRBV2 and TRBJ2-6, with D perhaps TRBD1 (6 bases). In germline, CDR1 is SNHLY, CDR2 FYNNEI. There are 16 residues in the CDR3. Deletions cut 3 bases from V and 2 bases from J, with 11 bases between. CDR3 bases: TGTGCCAGCAGTGAGACAGGATCTACTGGGGCCAACGTCCTGACTTTC. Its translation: CASSETGSTGANVLTF.

CDR3 in amino acids: CASKRWVRNTEAFF. CDR3 nucleotides: TGTGCCAGCAAAAGGTGGGTGAGGAACACTGAAGCTTTCTTT. The chain employs TRBV6-6 and TRBJ1-1; D gene uncertain. CDR3 length equals 14 residues. Trimming took off 7 bases at V and 1 base at J, with 13 bases between the two ends. Germline lookup yields CDR1 MNHNY and CDR2 SVGAGI (reference sequence).

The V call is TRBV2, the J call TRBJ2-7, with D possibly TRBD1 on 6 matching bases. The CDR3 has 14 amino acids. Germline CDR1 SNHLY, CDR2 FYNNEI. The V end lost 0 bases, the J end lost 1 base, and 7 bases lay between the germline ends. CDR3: CASSEATGSYEQYF. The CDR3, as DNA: TGTGCCAGCAGTGAAGCCACAGGGTCCTACGAGCAGTACTTC.

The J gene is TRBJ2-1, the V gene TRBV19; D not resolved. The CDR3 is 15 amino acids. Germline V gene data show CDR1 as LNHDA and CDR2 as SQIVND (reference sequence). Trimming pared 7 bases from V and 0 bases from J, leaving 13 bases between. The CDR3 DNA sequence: TGTGCCAGTAATACGGATTTGAGCTCCTACAATGAGCAGTTCTTC. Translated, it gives CASNTDLSSYNEQFF.

The chain's CDR3 is CSVNSGASDTQYF. DNA of the CDR3: TGCAGCGTAAATAGCGGGGCGTCAGATACGCAGTATTTT. J is TRBJ2-3 and V is TRBV29-1; TRBD2 agrees at 8 bases. The CDR3 is 13 residues long. After removal of 6 bases from V and 4 bases from J, the junction contained 6 bases not matched to a gene. Germline CDR1 SQVTM, CDR2 ANQGSEA.

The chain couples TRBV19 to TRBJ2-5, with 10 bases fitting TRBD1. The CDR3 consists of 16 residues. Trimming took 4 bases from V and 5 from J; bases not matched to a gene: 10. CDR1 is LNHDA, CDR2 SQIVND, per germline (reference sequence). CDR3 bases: TGTGCCAGTAGTACCCGGGACAGGGGACGTTCCGAGACCCAGTACTTC. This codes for CASSTRDRGRSETQYF.